The T cell receptor (beta chain) described here comes from a study of technical replicates of blood from a handful of donors. Using immunoSEQ multiplex PCR, the repertoire was profiled, and TCRdb retains in-frame clones only, with some absent. The table shows some 76,000 clones, with less than 99% occurring only once. The V gene's germline CDR1 is KGHSH and CDR2 LQKENI. The CDR3 extends over 21 amino acids. V lost 0 bases to trimming and J lost 2 bases, with 29 bases between them. J is TRBJ2-7 and V is TRBV18; the D gene is possibly TRBD2 (5 bases). The sequenced sample was T cells isolated from PBMCs. The TCR sequence derives from a human donor in good health. CDR3 residues: CASSPPVNPGAPGQRTYEQYF. The CDR3 coding sequence is TGTGCCAGCTCACCACCAGTTAACCCAGGCGCTCCGGGCCAGCGGACCTACGAGCAGTACTTC.